These T cell receptor beta chains were read from a single sample in a study of regulatory T cells in long-lasting Graves disease. TCRdb ran MiXCR on the multiplex PCR reads and lists one entry per CDR3 protein. The sample contains 350,000 to 550,000 distinct CDR3 sequences, 14% of which appear only once. These data also featured in a second study, about T cells in Graves' hyperthyroidism and ophthalmopathy.

The sample consisted of peripheral blood mononuclear cells (PBMCs), taken at new diagnosis, from a patient treated with antithyroid drugs. The source is a woman aged 45-60 years with Graves disease. The CDR3 runs from the conserved cysteine through the conserved F or W. The D gene is left open where the match is weak.

D gene | V gene | CDR3 length | CDR3 protein
TRBD2 | TRBV20-1 | 14 | CSAYGLAGLYEQYF
TRBD2 | TRBV7-9 | 17 | CASSLAIASGVVDEQFF
TRBD1 | TRBV12-3/TRBV12-4 | 15 | CASSQDRGLTGELFF
TRBD2 | TRBV5-8 | 18 | CASSLSHWGGVGTGELFF
. | TRBV11-2 | 13 | CASSLEAIGTRYF
. | TRBV12-3/TRBV12-4 | 14 | CASSPPPGEETQYF
TRBD2 | TRBV3-1 | 17 | CASSQERLAGVGNEQFF
TRBD2 | TRBV5-5 | 17 | CASSLTSGASSYNEQFF
. | TRBV29-1 | 13 | CSVEGPVTDTQYF
TRBD2 | TRBV9 | 15 | CASSVTSGRVNEQFF
. | TRBV28 | 14 | CASSTGTRTYEQYF
. | TRBV30 | 15 | CARSKGQGSTDTQYF
TRBD1 | TRBV2 | 15 | CASSATGTGTQPQHF
. | TRBV28 | 14 | CASSFWDNLYEQYF
. | TRBV19 | 15 | CASSSGAFAYEKLFF
. | TRBV5-1 | 13 | CASSPRDAYGYTF
. | TRBV25-1 | 13 | CASSESVRYGYTF
TRBD2 | TRBV3-1 | 19 | CASSQEGGQTSGEYNEQFF
. | TRBV28 | 11 | CASSRVTEQYF
TRBD1 | TRBV5-1 | 16 | CASSLGGDSPNYGYTF
TRBD1 | TRBV12-5 | 15 | CASGNTQGNTDTQYF
. | TRBV6-4 | 15 | CASSELASDTGELFF
TRBD1 | TRBV5-1 | 15 | CASSFDRGGYNEQFF
. | TRBV5-1 | 15 | CASSLGLNSGNTIYF
. | TRBV27 | 15 | CASSKTAQASYEQYF
. | TRBV18 | 14 | CASSPPSLEDEQHF
. | TRBV27 | 12 | CASSLGGLELFF
. | TRBV28 | 17 | CASSLYGPGLSNQPQHF
TRBD1 | TRBV28 | 14 | CASTETGGWEKLFF
. | TRBV29-1 | 13 | CSVATSSYNEQFF
. | TRBV28 | 15 | CATYTSRRGSKTQYF
TRBD2 | TRBV10-3 | 15 | CATSPLAGGGHEQYF
TRBD2 | TRBV12-3/TRBV12-4 | 16 | CASSPGLAGAGNEQFF
TRBD1 | TRBV19 | 15 | CASSWGQVAADTQYF
. | TRBV28 | 12 | CASSSGVETQYF
. | TRBV28 | 14 | CASLGRRLSYEQYF
. | TRBV7-3 | 13 | CASSFGSGENQYF
. | TRBV12-3/TRBV12-4 | 11 | CASSTTYEQYF
TRBD1 | TRBV9 | 15 | CASSPTGGLLHEQYF
TRBD1 | TRBV28 | 18 | CASSFAGTGYSGANVLTF
. | TRBV12-3/TRBV12-4 | 13 | CASSLRLRETQYF
. | TRBV28 | 11 | CASSRRLEQFF
. | TRBV30 | 13 | CAWSVEAYNEQFF
TRBD1 | TRBV5-1 | 17 | CASSSGTGGAMNSPLHF
. | TRBV27 | 14 | CASSPQGLNTEAFF
. | TRBV6-2/TRBV6-3 | 12 | CASTLSTDTQYF
. | TRBV30 | 13 | CAWTPEVQLPYTF
TRBD2 | TRBV28 | 19 | CASLPELAGVWISTDTQYF
TRBD1 | TRBV12-5 | 16 | CASGLATGGYYNEQFF
. | TRBV20-1 | 15 | CSARDGRGTTYEQYF
. | TRBV7-9 | 15 | CASSHSRDRKNIQYF
. | TRBV3-1 | 13 | CASSQDSHTPQYF
. | TRBV7-2 | 15 | CASSLGDGLGLEQYF
. | TRBV3-1 | 14 | CASSQSETGNTIYF